This TCR beta chain was sequenced during a study of blood T cell repertoires in COVID-19. Study overall: T cells, B-cell-depleted T cells, or PBMCs provided the cDNA or gDNA that served as material.

Enrolled through a virtual design, the participants were between about 18 and 100 years of age and came from approximately 25 US areas. Original processing notes: Estimation of nucleated cell counts was performed using reference gene primer amplification. The table came from immunoSEQ multiplex PCR; TCRdb's copy has only in-frame clones and leaves some out. For V, J and clone size, that table is used; D and trimming come from the DNA. The repertoire includes roughly 430,000 clones, roughly 87% of them detected once, and roughly 2% sits in the top ten. The receptor was derived from a woman aged 40 to 49 with acute COVID-19. Sequencing used PBMCs or T cells enriched from blood (not recorded which).

As DNA, the CDR3 is TGTGCCAGCAGTCCTACCGGGACAGGGGGTAACGAGCAGTACTTC. This codes for CASSPTGTGGNEQYF. The chain has TRBV27 and TRBJ2-7, with 11 bases matching TRBD1. CDR1 MNHEY and CDR2 SMNVEV come from the germline V gene (reference sequence). The CDR3 is made up of 15 amino acids. V lost 5 bases, J lost 5 bases, and 8 bases stayed unmatched.